This T cell receptor (beta chain) derives from a study of cytomegalovirus exposure and HLA in healthy donors. Study-level results: According to a later analysis, most TCR beta chains associated with CMV appeared HLA-restricted. An apparent linkage of common viral pathogens to several of the most significant clusters emerged in a later analysis.

The PCR made use of 60 Vbeta and 13 Jbeta primers. The table came from immunoSEQ multiplex PCR; TCRdb's copy has only in-frame clones and leaves some out. In the table there are around 210,000 clones, roughly 80% of which are singletons. Concerning this clone: The antigen is undetermined.

This CDR3 has 14 residues. The germline V gene encodes CDR1 SEHNR and CDR2 FQNEAQ (reference sequence). Trimming took off 5 bases at V and 0 bases at J, with 7 bases between the two ends. The receptor's source is a woman aged 40 to 50 in good health and CMV-seronegative. The sample taken for sequencing was PBMCs. The V gene is TRBV7-9, the J gene TRBJ2-2; D is undetermined. CDR3 sequence reads: CASSPFSNTGELFF. In DNA, the CDR3 is TGTGCCAGCAGCCCCTTTTCGAACACCGGGGAGCTGTTTTTT. The variable domain in full, completed from reference TRBV7-9 and TRBJ2-2, reads DTGVSQNPRHKITKRGQNVTFRCDPISEHNRLYWYRQTLGQGPEFLTYFQNEAQLEKSRLLSDRFSAERPKGSFSTLEIQRTEQGDSAMYLCASSPFSNTGELFFGEGSRLTVL.